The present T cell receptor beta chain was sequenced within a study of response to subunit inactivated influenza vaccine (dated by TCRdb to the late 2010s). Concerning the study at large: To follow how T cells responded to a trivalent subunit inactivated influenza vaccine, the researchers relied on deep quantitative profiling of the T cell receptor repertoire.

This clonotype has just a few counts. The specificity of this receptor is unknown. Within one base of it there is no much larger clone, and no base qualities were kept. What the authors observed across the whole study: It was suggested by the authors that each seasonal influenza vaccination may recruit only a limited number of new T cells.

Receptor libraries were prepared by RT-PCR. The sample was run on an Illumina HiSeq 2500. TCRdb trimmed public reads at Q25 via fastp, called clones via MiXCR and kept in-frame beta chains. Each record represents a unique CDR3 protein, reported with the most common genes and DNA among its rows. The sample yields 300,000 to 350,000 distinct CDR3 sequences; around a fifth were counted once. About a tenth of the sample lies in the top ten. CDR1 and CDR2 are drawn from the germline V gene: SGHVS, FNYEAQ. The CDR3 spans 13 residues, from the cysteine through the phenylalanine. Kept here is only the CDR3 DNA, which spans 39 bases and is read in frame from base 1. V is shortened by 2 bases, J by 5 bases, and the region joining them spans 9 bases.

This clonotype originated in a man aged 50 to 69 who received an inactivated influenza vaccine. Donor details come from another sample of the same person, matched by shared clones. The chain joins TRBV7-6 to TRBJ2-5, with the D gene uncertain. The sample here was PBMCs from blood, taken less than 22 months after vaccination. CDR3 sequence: CASSLFIRETQYF. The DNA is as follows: TGTGCCAGCAGCTTATTCATCAGGGAGACCCAGTACTTC. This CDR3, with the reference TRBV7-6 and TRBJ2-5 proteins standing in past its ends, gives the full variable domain GAGVSQSPRYKVTKRGQDVALRCDPISGHVSLYWYRQALGQGPEFLTYFNYEAQQDKSGLPNDRFSAERPEGSISTLTIQRTEQRDSAMYRCASSLFIRETQYFGPGTRLLVL.